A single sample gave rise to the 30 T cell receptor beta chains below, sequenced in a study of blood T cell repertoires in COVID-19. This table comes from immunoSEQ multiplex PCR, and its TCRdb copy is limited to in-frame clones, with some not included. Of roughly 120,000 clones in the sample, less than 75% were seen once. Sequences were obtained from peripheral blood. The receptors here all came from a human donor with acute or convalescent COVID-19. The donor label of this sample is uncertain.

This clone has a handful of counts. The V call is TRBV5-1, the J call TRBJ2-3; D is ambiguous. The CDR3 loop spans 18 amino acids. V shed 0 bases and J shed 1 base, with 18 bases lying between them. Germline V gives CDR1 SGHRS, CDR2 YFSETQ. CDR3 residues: CASSLGPLGADGTDTQYF. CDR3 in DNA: TGCGCCAGCAGCTTGGGACCCTTAGGAGCAGATGGCACAGATACGCAGTATTTT.

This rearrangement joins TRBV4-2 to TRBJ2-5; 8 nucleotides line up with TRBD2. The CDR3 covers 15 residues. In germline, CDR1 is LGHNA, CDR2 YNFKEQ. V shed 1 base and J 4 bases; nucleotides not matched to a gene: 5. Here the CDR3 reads CASSQGGRGGETQYF. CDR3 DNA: TGTGCCAGCAGCCAAGGGGGTCGGGGGGGAGAGACCCAGTACTTC.

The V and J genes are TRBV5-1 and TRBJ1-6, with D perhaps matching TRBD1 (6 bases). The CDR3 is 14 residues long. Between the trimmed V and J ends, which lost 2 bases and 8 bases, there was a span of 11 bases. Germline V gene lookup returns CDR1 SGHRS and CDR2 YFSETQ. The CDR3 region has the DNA TGCGCCAGCAGCTTAGGGGGTATAGATTCACCCCTCCACTTT. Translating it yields CASSLGGIDSPLHF.

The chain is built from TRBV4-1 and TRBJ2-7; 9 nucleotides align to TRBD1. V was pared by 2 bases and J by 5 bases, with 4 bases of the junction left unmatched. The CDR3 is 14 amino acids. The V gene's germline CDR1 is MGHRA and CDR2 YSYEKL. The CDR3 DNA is TGCGCCAGCAGCCAATCTACAGGGGGCCACGAGCAGTACGTC. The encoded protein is CASSQSTGGHEQYV.

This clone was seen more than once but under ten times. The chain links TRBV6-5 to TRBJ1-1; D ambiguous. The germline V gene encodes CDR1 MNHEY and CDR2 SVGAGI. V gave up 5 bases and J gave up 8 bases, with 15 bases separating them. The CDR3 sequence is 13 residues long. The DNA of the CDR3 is TGTGCCAGCAGTCGAGGGAGGGAAAGGGAAGCTTTCTTT. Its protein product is CASSRGREREAFF.

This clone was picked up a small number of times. The CDR3, as DNA: TGTGCCAGAAGCCATCAGGTTAAGGATTCACCCCTCCACTTT. Protein sequence: CARSHQVKDSPLHF. V and J are TRBV5-3 and TRBJ1-6; D unclear. TRBV5-3 is assigned to the ORF class and has an uncertain function. The V and J ends lost 4 bases and 8 bases respectively, with 13 bases between them. CDR3 size: 14 residues.

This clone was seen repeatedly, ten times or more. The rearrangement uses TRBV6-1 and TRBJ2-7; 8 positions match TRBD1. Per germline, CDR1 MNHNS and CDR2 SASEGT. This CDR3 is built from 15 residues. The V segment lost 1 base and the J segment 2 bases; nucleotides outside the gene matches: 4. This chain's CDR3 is CASSEEEDRAYEQYV. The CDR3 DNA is TGTGCCAGCAGTGAAGAGGAGGACAGGGCCTACGAGCAGTACGTC.

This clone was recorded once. CDR3 bases: TGTGCCAGCAGCCCCCCAGGTTCCGGGGAGCTGTTTTTT. Translating it yields CASSPPGSGELFF. V is TRBV3-1 (or the pseudogene TRBV3-2) and J is TRBJ2-2; no firm D call. CDR1 and CDR2 (germline): LGHDT, YNNKEL (reference sequence). The CDR3 sequence is 13 residues long. V lost 4 bases, J lost 6 bases, and 9 bases lay in between.

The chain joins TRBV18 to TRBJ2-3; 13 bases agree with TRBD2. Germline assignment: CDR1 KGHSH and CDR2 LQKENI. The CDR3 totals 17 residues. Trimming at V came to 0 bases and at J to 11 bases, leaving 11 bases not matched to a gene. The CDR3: CASSPPWTSGGEEGQYF. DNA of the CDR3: TGTGCCAGCTCACCACCCTGGACTAGCGGGGGCGAGGAGGGGCAGTATTTT.

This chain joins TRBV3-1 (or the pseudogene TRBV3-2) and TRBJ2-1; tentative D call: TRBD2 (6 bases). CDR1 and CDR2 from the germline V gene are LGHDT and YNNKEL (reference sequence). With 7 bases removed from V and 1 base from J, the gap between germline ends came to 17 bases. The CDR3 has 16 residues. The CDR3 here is CASTYTGGGSYNEQFF. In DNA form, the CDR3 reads TGTGCCAGCACCTATACCGGGGGAGGTTCCTACAATGAGCAGTTCTTC.

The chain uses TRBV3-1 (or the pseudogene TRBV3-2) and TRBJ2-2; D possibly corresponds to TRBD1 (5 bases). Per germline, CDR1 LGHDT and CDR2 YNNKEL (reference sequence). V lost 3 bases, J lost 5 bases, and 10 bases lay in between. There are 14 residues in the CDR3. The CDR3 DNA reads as TGTGCCAGCAGCCAGCAACAGGCAACCGGGGAGCTGTTTTTT. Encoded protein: CASSQQQATGELFF.

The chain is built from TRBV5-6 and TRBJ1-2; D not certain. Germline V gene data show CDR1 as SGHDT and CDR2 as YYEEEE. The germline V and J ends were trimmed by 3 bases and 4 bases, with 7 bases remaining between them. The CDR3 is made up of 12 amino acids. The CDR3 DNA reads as TGTGCCAGCAGCTACTTATTCTATGGCTACACCTTC. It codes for CASSYLFYGYTF.

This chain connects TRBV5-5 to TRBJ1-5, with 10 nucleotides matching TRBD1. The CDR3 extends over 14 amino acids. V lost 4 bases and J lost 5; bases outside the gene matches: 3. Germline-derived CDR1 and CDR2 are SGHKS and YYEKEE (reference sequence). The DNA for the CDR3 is TGTGCCAGCAGCCTGACAGGGGGCGATCAGCCCCAGCATTTT. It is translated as CASSLTGGDQPQHF.

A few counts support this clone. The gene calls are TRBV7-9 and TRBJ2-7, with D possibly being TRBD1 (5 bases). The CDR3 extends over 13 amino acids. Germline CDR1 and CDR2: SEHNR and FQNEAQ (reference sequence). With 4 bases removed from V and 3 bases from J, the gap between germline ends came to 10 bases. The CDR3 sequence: CASSSPQGYEQYF. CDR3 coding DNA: TGTGCCAGCAGCTCCCCCCAGGGCTACGAGCAGTACTTC.

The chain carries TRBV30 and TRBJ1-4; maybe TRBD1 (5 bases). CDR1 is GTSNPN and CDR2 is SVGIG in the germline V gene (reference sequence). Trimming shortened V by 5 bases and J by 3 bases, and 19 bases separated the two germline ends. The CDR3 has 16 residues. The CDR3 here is CAWSRRGAPPNEKLFF. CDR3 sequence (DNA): TGTGCCTGGTCGCGGAGGGGCGCTCCACCTAATGAAAAACTGTTTTTT.

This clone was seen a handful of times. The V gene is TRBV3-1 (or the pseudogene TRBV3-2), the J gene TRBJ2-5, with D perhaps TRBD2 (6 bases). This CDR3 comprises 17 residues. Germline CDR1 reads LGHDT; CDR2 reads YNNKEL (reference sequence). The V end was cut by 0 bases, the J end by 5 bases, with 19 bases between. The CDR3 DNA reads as TGTGCCAGCAGCCAAGAATGGACGGGGGAGGTCCGGGAGACCCAGTACTTC. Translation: CASSQEWTGEVRETQYF.

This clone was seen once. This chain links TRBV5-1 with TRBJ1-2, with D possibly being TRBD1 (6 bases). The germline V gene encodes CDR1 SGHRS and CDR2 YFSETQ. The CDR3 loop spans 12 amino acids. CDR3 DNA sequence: TGCGTCGTGGGGGGGCCTAACTATGGCTACACCTTC. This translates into CVVGGPNYGYTF.

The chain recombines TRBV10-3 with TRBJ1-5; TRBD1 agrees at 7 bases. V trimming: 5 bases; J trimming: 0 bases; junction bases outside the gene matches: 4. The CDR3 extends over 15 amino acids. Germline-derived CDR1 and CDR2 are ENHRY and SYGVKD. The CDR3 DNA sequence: TGTGCCATCAGTAGCACAGGGGATAGCAATCAGCCCCAGCATTTT. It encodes CAISSTGDSNQPQHF.

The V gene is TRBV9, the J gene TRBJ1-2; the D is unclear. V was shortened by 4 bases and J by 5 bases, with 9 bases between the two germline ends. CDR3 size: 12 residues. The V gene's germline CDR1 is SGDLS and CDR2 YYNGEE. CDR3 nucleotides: TGTGCCAGCAGCACCAACTTGTATGGCTACACCTTC. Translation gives CASSTNLYGYTF.

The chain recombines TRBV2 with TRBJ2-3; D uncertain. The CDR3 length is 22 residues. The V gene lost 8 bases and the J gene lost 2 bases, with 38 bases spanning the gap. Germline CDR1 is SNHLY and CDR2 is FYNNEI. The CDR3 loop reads CASDGFMPEVESNTPDTDTQYF. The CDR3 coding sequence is TGTGCCAGCGATGGATTTATGCCAGAGGTCGAGAGTAATACACCCGACACAGATACGCAGTATTTT.

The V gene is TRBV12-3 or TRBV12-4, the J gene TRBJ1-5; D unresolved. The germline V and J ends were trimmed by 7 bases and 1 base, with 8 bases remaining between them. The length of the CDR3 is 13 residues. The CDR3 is CASNLQSNQPQHF. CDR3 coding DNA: TGTGCCAGCAACCTGCAGAGCAATCAGCCCCAGCATTTT.

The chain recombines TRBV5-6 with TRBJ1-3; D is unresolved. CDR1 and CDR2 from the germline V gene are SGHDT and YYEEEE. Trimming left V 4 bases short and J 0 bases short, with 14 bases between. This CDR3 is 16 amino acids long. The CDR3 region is CASSPNIPLSGNTIYF. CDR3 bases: TGTGCCAGCAGCCCGAACATCCCTCTCTCTGGAAACACCATATATTTT.

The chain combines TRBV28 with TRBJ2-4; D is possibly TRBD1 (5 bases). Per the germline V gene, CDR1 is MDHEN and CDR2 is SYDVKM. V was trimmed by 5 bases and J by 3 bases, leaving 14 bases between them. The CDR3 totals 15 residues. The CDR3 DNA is TGTGCCAGCAGTCTCCCGCAGGGTGTCAAAAACATTCAGTACTTC. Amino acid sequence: CASSLPQGVKNIQYF. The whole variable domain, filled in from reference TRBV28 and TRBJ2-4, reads DVKVTQSSRYLVKRTGEKVFLECVQDMDHENMFWYRQDPGLGLRLIYFSYDVKMKEKGDIPEGYSVSREKKERFSLILESASTNQTSMYLCASSLPQGVKNIQYFGAGTRLSVL.

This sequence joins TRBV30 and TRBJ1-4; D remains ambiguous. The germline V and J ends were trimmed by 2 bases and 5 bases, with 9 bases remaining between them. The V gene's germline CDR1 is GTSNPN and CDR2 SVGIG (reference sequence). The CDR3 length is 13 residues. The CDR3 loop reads CAWSTPGNEKLFF. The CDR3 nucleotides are TGTGCCTGGAGTACCCCCGGGAATGAAAAACTGTTTTTT.

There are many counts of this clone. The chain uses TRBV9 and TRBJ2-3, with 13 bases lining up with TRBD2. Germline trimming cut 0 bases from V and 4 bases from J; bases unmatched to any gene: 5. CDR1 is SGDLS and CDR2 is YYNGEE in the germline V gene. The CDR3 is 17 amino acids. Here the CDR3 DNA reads TGTGCCAGCAGCGTAGAACTAGCGGGGGGGCTCGCAGATACGCAGTATTTT. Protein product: CASSVELAGGLADTQYF.

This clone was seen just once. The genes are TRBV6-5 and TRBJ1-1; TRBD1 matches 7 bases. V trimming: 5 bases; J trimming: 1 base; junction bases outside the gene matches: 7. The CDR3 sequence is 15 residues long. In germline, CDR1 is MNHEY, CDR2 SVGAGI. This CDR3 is CASSPRQGGNTEAFF. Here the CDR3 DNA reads TGTGCCAGCAGTCCCAGACAGGGTGGGAACACTGAAGCTTTCTTT.

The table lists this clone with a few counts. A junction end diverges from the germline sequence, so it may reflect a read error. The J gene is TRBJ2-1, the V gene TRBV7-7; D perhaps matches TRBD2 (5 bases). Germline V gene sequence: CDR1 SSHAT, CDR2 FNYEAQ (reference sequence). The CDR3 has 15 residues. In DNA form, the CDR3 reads TGTGCTAGCAGCTTTACGGCTAGCAAAGAGGATGAGCAGTTCTTC. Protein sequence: CASSFTASKEDEQFF.

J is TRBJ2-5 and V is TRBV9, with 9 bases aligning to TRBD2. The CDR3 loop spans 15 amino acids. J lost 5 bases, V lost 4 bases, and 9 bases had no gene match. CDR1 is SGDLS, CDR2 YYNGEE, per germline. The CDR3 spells CASSPFSGGGETQYF. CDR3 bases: TGTGCCAGCAGCCCCTTTAGCGGGGGCGGGGAGACCCAGTACTTC.

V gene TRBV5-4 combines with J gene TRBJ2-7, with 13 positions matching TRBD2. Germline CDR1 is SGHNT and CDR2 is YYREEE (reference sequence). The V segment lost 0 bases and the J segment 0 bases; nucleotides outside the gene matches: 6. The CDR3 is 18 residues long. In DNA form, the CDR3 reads TGTGCCAGCAGCTTGGGGACTAGCGGGGGACTCAGCTCCTACGAGCAGTACGTC. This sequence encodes CASSLGTSGGLSSYEQYV.

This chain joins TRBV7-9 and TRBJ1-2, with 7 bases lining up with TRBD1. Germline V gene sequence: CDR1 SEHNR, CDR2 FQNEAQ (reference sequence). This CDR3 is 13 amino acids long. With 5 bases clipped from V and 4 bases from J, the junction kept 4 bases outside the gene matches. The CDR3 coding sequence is TGTGCCAGCAGCCCGACAGGGCCCTATGGCTACACCTTC. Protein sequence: CASSPTGPYGYTF. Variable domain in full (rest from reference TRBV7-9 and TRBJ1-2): DTGVSQNPRHKITKRGQNVTFRCDPISEHNRLYWYRQTLGQGPEFLTYFQNEAQLEKSRLLSDRFSAERPKGSFSTLEIQRTEQGDSAMYLCASSPTGPYGYTFGSGTRLTVV.